The sequence of this T cell receptor beta chain was determined in a study of technical replicates of blood from several donors. The table came from immunoSEQ multiplex PCR; TCRdb's copy has only in-frame clones and leaves some out. In the table there are about 80,000 clones, 95% to 98% of which are singletons. Germline CDR1 SGHNT, CDR2 YYREEE (reference sequence). CDR3 length: 14 amino acids. This clone was counted once. Sequence at one end of the junction differs from germline and may be a read error. The sample taken for sequencing was T cells isolated from PBMCs. The chain combines TRBV5-4 with TRBJ1-1; D might be TRBD1 (5 bases). The clonotype comes from a human donor in good health. DNA of the CDR3: TGTGCCAGCAACTTGGATGGGGCCGACACTGAAGCTTTCTTT. As protein: CASNLDGADTEAFF.